The T cell receptor (beta chain) under discussion was sequenced for a study of early stage breast cancer tumors. General study results and limits: Comparing each tissue with blood distinguished tumor from normal in 14 of 16 patients. Chain pairing and CD4, CD8 or FOXP3 expression were not captured. Commonly generated sequences made up most enriched TCRB sequences shared between patients.

This CDR3 is built from 15 residues. The germline V gene encodes CDR1 SGHNT and CDR2 YYREEE (reference sequence). Trimming removed 4 bases from V and 2 bases from J, with 14 bases in between. Libraries were prepared by immunoSEQ multiplex PCR; TCRdb keeps only in-frame clonotypes and omits some of them. The sample has some 25,000 clones, about two thirds seen once. In regard to this clone: As yet, its antigen is unknown.

This TCR was recovered from a person aged 55 to 70 with breast cancer. Sequences were obtained from breast tumor tissue. This chain links TRBV5-4 with TRBJ2-3, with no clear D. The CDR3 DNA follows: TGTGCCAGCAGCCAGACAAGTCAGCTCACAGATACGCAGTATTTT. It encodes CASSQTSQLTDTQYF.